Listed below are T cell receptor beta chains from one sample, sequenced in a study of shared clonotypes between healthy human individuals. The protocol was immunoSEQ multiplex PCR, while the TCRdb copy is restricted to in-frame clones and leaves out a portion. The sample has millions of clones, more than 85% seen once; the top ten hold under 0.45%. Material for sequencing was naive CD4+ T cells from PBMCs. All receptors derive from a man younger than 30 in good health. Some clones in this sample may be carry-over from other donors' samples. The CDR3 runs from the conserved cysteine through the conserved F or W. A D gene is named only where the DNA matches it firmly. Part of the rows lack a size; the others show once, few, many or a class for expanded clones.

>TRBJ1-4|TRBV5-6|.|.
TGTGCCAGCAGCTTGAAAGCTCCTAATGAAAAACTGTTTTTT
CASSLKAPNEKLFF
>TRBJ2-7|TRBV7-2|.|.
TGTGCCAGCAGCTTAGCGGGTCCCCCTTACGAGCAGTACTTC
CASSLAGPPYEQYF
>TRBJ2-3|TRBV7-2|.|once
TGTGCCAGCAGCTTCGTCACAGATACGCAGTATTTT
CASSFVTDTQYF
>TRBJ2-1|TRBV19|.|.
TGTGCCAGTAGTAGTAGCGGAAGCTCCTACAATGAGCAGTTCTTC
CASSSSGSSYNEQFF
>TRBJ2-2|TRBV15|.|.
TGTGCCACCAGCAACGTTTACCCCGGGGAGCTGTTTTTT
CATSNVYPGELFF
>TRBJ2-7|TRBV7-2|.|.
TGTGCCAGCAGCATCCGGTACGAGCAGTACTTC
CASSIRYEQYF
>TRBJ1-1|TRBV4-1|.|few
TGCGCCAGCAGCCTAACTCCAGCGAACACTGAAGCTTTCTTT
CASSLTPANTEAFF
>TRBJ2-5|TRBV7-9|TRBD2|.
TGTGCCAGCAGCTCAGGACTAGCGGGGGAGTACCAAGAGACCCAGTACTTC
CASSSGLAGEYQETQYF
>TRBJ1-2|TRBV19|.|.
TGTGCCAGTAGGGATATATTAGAGGGAGGAGATGGCTACACCTTC
CASRDILEGGDGYTF
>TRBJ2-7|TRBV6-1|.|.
TGTGCCAGCAGTGGGGGGGGCATAGGCTACGAGCAGTACTTC
CASSGGGIGYEQYF
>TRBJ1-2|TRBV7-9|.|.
TGTGCCAGCAGCTTAAGGGGCTACACCTTC
CASSLRGYTF
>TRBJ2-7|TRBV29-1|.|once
TGCAGCGCAAACACAGCCTACGAGCAGTACTTC
CSANTAYEQYF
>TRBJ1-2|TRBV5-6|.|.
TGTGCCAGCAGCTTGGTTCCTGTCTATGGCTACACCTTC
CASSLVPVYGYTF
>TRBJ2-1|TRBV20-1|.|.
TGCAGTGCTGGGAATGAGCAGTTCTTC
CSAGNEQFF
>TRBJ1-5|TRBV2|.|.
TGTGCCAGCAGAGGACAGTCCAGGAACAATCAGCCCCAGCATTTT
CASRGQSRNNQPQHF
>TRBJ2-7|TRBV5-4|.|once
TGTGCCAGCAGCTTTGGACTACCCCAGCCCTACGAGCAGTACTTC
CASSFGLPQPYEQYF
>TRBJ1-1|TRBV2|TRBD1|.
TGTGCCAGCAGAGGGGACAGTTTTCGGAACACTGAAGCTTTCTTT
CASRGDSFRNTEAFF
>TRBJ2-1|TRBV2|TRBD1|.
TGTGCCAGCAGTACCGACAGGGGAATAGTCAATGAGCAGTTCTTC
CASSTDRGIVNEQFF
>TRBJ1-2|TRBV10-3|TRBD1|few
TGTGCCATCAGTGAATCCCCTGAGGGGGCGCTTAACTATGGCTACACCTTC
CAISESPEGALNYGYTF
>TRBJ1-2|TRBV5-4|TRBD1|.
TGTGCCAGCAGCCCGATCCAGGGGGGGTATGGCTACACCTTC
CASSPIQGGYGYTF
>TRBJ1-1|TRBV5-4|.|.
TGTGCCAGCAGCTTGGGGCAGGGTGTCACTGAAGCTTTCTTT
CASSLGQGVTEAFF
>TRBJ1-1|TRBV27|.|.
TGTGCCAGCAGTTACCAATGGACAGCGAACACTGAAGCTTTCTTT
CASSYQWTANTEAFF
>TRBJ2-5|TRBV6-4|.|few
TGTGCCAGGACGACTAGGTGTTCGGAGACCCAGTACTTC
CARTTRCSETQYF
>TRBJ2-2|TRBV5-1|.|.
TGCGCCAGCAGCTTGTTCGGTCGGATGGGGGGCCGCTACACCGGGGAGCTGTTTTTT
CASSLFGRMGGRYTGELFF
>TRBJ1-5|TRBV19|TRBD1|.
TGTGCCAGTAGTGTACGGACAGGGATTAATCAGCCCCAGCATTTT
CASSVRTGINQPQHF
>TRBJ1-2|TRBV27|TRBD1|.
TGTGCCAGCAGTACCTTCGACAGGGGTGGCTACACCTTC
CASSTFDRGGYTF
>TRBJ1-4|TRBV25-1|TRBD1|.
TGTGCCAGCAGTGATCAGGGGGCAGGAGAAAAACTGTTTTTT
CASSDQGAGEKLFF
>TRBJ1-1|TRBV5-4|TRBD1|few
TGTGCCAGCAGCCCCGGGACAGGAGAAACTGAAGCTTTCTTT
CASSPGTGETEAFF
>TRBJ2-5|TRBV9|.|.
TGTGCCAGCAGCGTCGGGGAAGCAGGGACCCAGTACTTC
CASSVGEAGTQYF
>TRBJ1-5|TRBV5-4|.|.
TGTGCCAGCAGCTTGCGGGGGGGACACGCCTATCAGCCCCAGCATTTT
CASSLRGGHAYQPQHF
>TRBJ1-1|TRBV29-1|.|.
TGCAGCGGTAATCTGAACACTGAAGCTTTCTTT
CSGNLNTEAFF
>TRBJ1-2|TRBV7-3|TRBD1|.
TGTGCCAGCAGCCCGGGACAGGGTTATGGCTACACCTTC
CASSPGQGYGYTF
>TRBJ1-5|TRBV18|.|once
TGTGCCAGCTCACCGGTTGATGCGCAGGATCAGCCCCAGCATTTT
CASSPVDAQDQPQHF
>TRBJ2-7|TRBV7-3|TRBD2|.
TGTGCCAGCAGCTTATCTGGGGGAGGGACCTACGAGCAGTACTTC
CASSLSGGGTYEQYF
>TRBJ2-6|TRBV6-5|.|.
TGTGCCAGCAGTTACCGTGCTATCTCTGGGGCCAACGTCCTGACTTTC
CASSYRAISGANVLTF
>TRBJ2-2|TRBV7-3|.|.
TGTGCCAGCAGCACGTACAGGGATACCGGGGAGCTGTTTTTT
CASSTYRDTGELFF
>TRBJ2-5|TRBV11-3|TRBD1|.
TGTGCCAGCAGCTTGGGGACAGCGCAAGAGACCCAGTACTTC
CASSLGTAQETQYF
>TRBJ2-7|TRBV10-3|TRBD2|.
TGTGCCATCAGTGTTCAGGGAGGGACGTTCTCCTACGAGCAGTACTTC
CAISVQGGTFSYEQYF
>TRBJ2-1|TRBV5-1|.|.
TGCGCCAGCAGCGGGTACGGGAGACTTGAGCAGTTCTTC
CASSGYGRLEQFF
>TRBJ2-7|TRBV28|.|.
TGTGCCAGCAGTACGACAGGTTGGGACGAGCAGTACTTC
CASSTTGWDEQYF
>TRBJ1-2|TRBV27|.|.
TGTGCCAGCACTCCGACTAACTATGGCTACACCTTC
CASTPTNYGYTF
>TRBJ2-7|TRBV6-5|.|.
TGTGCCAGCAGGACCACAGGGGAGGGGCACGAGCAGTACTTC
CASRTTGEGHEQYF
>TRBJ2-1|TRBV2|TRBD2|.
TGTGCCGGGGACACCGGGACTAGAGGTGAGCAGTTCTTC
CAGDTGTRGEQFF
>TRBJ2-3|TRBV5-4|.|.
TGTGCCAGCAGCTTCAAAAACGCGCACACGGACGGAGATACGCAGTATTTT
CASSFKNAHTDGDTQYF
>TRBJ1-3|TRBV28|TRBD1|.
TGTGCCAGCAGATATACAGGGGTCTCTGGAAACACCATATATTTT
CASRYTGVSGNTIYF
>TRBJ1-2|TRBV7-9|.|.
TGTGCCAGCAGCCCGGCCGGGAGAATAGGGGTTGGCTACACCTTC
CASSPAGRIGVGYTF
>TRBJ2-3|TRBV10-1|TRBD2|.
TGCGCCAGCAGTGAGCCGGGACTAGGGGATACGCAGTATTTT
CASSEPGLGDTQYF
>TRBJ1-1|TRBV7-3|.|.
TGTGCCAGCAGCTCCGACCCGAACACTGAAGCTTTCTTT
CASSSDPNTEAFF
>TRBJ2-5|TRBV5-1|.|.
TGCGCCAGCACCCCATCGGGCGACAGGGGAGGGGAGACCCAGTACTTC
CASTPSGDRGGETQYF
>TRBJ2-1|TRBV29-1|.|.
TGCAGCGTACGCAGGCATGAGCAGTTCTTC
CSVRRHEQFF
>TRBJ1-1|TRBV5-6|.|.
TGTGCCAGCAGCTTGCTCAGTCCGAACACTGAAGCTTTCTTT
CASSLLSPNTEAFF
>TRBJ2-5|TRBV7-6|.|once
TGTGCCAGCAGCTTAGCACCGGGGGAGAGAGAGACCCAGTACTTC
CASSLAPGERETQYF
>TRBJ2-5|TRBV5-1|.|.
TGCGCCAGCAGCTTAGCCATGGAGACCCAGTACTTC
CASSLAMETQYF
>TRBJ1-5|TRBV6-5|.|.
TGTGCCAGCAGAAGTAGCAATCAGCCCCAGCATTTT
CASRSSNQPQHF